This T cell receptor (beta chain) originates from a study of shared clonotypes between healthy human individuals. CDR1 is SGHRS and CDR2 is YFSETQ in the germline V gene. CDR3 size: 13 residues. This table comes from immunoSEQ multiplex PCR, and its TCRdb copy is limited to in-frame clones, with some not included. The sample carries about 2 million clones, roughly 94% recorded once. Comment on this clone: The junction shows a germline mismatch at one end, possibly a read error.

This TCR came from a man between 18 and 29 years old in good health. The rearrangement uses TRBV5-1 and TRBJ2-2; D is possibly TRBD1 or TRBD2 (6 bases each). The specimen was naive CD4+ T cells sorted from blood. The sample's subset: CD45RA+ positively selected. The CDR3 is CASSLRTDGGLFF. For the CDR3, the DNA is TGCGCCAGCAGCCTTAGGACAGACGGGGGGCTGTTTTTT. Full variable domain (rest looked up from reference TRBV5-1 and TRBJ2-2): KAGVTQTPRYLIKTRGQQVTLSCSPISGHRSVSWYQQTPGQGLQFLFEYFSETQRNKGNFPGRFSGRQFSNSRSEMNVSTLELGDSALYLCASSLRTDGGLFFGEGSRLTVL.